This TCR beta chain was obtained from a study of shared clonotypes between healthy human individuals. The assay was immunoSEQ multiplex PCR, and TCRdb's table has in-frame clones only and misses some. The sample includes more than 2 million clones, about 94% of them seen just once. Germline assignment: CDR1 SGHRS and CDR2 YFSETQ. V shed 4 bases and J shed 0 bases, with 13 bases lying between them. The CDR3 length is 15 residues. Source material: naive CD4+ T cells sorted from blood. This sample's subset: CD45RA+ positively selected. V and J are TRBV5-1 and TRBJ2-5; a possible D gene is TRBD1 (7 bases). The clonotype comes from a man younger than 35 in good health. CDR3 DNA sequence: TGCGCCAGCAGCGCGGGACAGAGTTACCAAGAGACCCAGTACTTC. Translated, it gives CASSAGQSYQETQYF. Full variable domain (missing parts from reference TRBV5-1 and TRBJ2-5): KAGVTQTPRYLIKTRGQQVTLSCSPISGHRSVSWYQQTPGQGLQFLFEYFSETQRNKGNFPGRFSGRQFSNSRSEMNVSTLELGDSALYLCASSAGQSYQETQYFGPGTRLLVL.